This TCR beta chain was identified in a study of graft-versus-host responses after intestinal transplantation (dated by TCRdb to the early 2020s). Study-level background: Multivisceral, liver-intestinal, or isolated intestinal transplants were received by the recipients. A peak of at least 4% donor T cells among recipient peripheral blood mononuclear cells was the definition used for donor T cell macrochimerism. Anti-thymocyte globulin induction was given to all recipients, followed by maintenance tacrolimus and steroids for approximately 3 years. After intestinal transplantation, graft-versus-host and host-versus-graft alloreactive T cell clones in the graft, circulation and bone marrow were tracked using bulk TCR-beta CDR3 sequencing. To identify alloreactive clones, pre-transplant mixed lymphocyte reaction products were sequenced and then compared with unstimulated pre-transplant donor and recipient T cells. The cohort enrolled about two dozen intestinal transplant recipients, one of whom was a retransplant, and a few patients without pretransplant specimens were excluded. Rather than being sequenced by the commercial service, samples from a few later patients were sequenced in-house on an Illumina MiSeq and processed with MiXCR.

A remark on this clone: Its antigen target is currently unknown. No much larger clone is present one base from it, and per-base qualities are unavailable.

The time point label on this specimen signifies: cells obtained before transplantation from donor or recipient. CD3+CD4+ and CD3+CD8+ populations were FACS-sorted from unstimulated pre-transplant donor and recipient cells taken from spleen or lymph nodes. Per the germline V gene, MNHEY is the CDR1 and SVGAGI is the CDR2. The CDR3 measures 13 amino acids from cysteine to phenylalanine. Only the CDR3 DNA is retained, 39 bases long and in frame from the first base. V is pared back by 2 bases and J by 4 bases, with 8 bases lying between the germline termini. Library prep was done by the immunoSEQ multiplex PCR assay. For most patients, genomic DNA was isolated with the Qiagen DNeasy Blood and Tissue Kit and sent frozen to Adaptive Biotechnologies for TCR sequencing. High-throughput TCR-beta CDR3 sequencing of genomic DNA from most patients was performed by Adaptive Biotechnologies. In the source study's methods: TCR sequencing data were retrieved from Adaptive's ImmunoSEQ software for around 18 patients, whereas three other patients were processed with MiXCR and VDJtools. To correct CD4 versus CD8 sorting errors, any sequence found in both subsets at a frequency ratio below 5:1 was removed. CDR3 nucleotide sequences shared between donor and recipient were removed because the origin of such sequences could not be assigned. To count as alloreactive, a clone needed at least 2-fold expansion over unstimulated cells and a minimum CFSE-low frequency of 0.002% (template counts) or 0.001% (read counts). Mappable clones were those detected in sequenced pre-transplant spleen, lymph node, or MLR CFSE-low populations of the donor or recipient. The cumulative frequency of alloreactive clones was calculated as a percentage of all sequences, weighted by copy number. The immuneACCESS repertoire file appears here via TCRdb, limited to in-frame rearrangements. These files lack a portion of the clones; in checked studies, under half of the deficit traces to unresolved V genes, and the cause of the others is not known. That table gives V, J and clone size, and the DNA gave D and trimming. For this sample there are 38,000 or so clones; 85% to 95% appear just once. The ten most abundant clones make up about 0.55% of the sample.

Broad study findings and their caveats: GvH clones were found in recipient bone marrow, and some of the GvH clones appeared earlier in ileal mucosa or blood, which is consistent with an intestinal mucosal origin. Early after transplant, peak levels of circulating GvH clones were associated with declines in HvG clones. The relatively low number and heterogeneity of intestinal transplant patients limited the conclusions. High GvH to HvG T cell clonal ratios were observed in the allografts of patients with donor T cell macrochimerism.

The sequence links TRBV6-5 to TRBJ1-2, with TRBD1 tentatively as D gene (5 bases match). The origin of this receptor is a human donor who was the organ donor for an intestinal transplant. The sequencing here drew on unstimulated CD8+ T cells sorted from spleen or lymph node cells, taken before transplant. The DNA is TGTGCCAGCAGTTACGGGGCAGGCTATGGCTACACCTTC. Translation gives CASSYGAGYGYTF.